The 9 T cell receptor beta chains listed next were all sequenced from one sample in a study of regulatory and conventional T cells in RAG deficiency (dated by TCRdb to 2016 to 2017). Before genomic DNA extraction, regulatory T cells were isolated from blood as CD4+CD25-high CD127-low cells. Receptor amplification or capture employed the immunoSEQ multiplex PCR assay. This immuneACCESS table, as held by TCRdb, lists in-frame sequences with V and J called but not all clones. Of the missing ones, under half trace to an unresolved V gene in checked studies; the others have no known cause. For this sample there are several thousand clones; roughly 94% appear just once. The ten largest account for more than 7.5% of the sample. These records were also assigned to another study, of regulatory T cells. As noted in the second study: In the multiplex PCR, 52 forward TRBV primers and 13 reverse TRBJ primers were used, and assay-based and computational corrections were applied for amplification bias.

Sequences were obtained from CD4+ Tregs sorted from blood. All receptors come from a human donor in good health.

The J gene is TRBJ2-2, the V gene TRBV5-6; 8 nucleotides line up with TRBD1. Trimming at V came to 4 bases and at J to 7 bases, leaving 9 bases not matched to a gene. Per the germline V gene, CDR1 is SGHDT and CDR2 is YYEEEE. The CDR3 runs 15 residues. Here the CDR3 reads CASSGMDRAIGELFF. In nucleotides, the CDR3 is TGTGCCAGCAGCGGAATGGACAGGGCCATCGGGGAGCTGTTTTTT.

This chain uses TRBV18 with TRBJ1-1, with D tentatively TRBD1 (5 bases). The germline gives CDR1 KGHSH, CDR2 LQKENI. The CDR3 length is 15 residues. Trimming cost V 4 bases and J 0 bases, with 12 bases left between them. CDR3 sequence (DNA): TGTGCCAGCTCACTACCTGGGGGATTGAACACTGAAGCTTTCTTT. It encodes CASSLPGGLNTEAFF.

CDR3 protein: CASSLIGGLGSTGELFF. In nucleotides, the CDR3 is TGTGCCAGCAGTTTAATTGGAGGACTGGGCTCCACCGGGGAGCTGTTTTTT. The chain employs TRBV28 and TRBJ2-2, with D possibly TRBD2 on 5 matching bases. Trimming left V 2 bases short and J 4 bases short, with 17 bases between. The length of the CDR3 is 17 residues. Germline CDR1 reads MDHEN; CDR2 reads SYDVKM.

The chain employs TRBV6-4 and TRBJ2-2; D gene uncertain. With 9 bases removed from V and 2 bases from J, the gap between germline ends came to 10 bases. CDR3 length: 13 amino acids. From germline, CDR1 is MRHNA and CDR2 SNTAGT. This CDR3 is CARYYRNTGELFF. CDR3 bases: TGTGCCAGGTATTACAGAAACACCGGGGAGCTGTTTTTT.

V usage is TRBV11-2 and J usage is TRBJ2-7; tentatively, D is TRBD2 (6 bases). The germline V and J ends were trimmed by 5 bases and 4 bases, with 15 bases remaining between them. The CDR3 loop spans 14 amino acids. CDR1 and CDR2 (germline): SGHAT, FQNNGV. CDR3 bases: TGTGCCAGCAGCCCGACTAGAATTCGGTACGAGCAGTACTTC. This gives the protein CASSPTRIRYEQYF.

This sequence joins TRBV7-9 and TRBJ2-1; 15 bases map to TRBD2. The germline V gene encodes CDR1 SEHNR and CDR2 FQNEAQ (reference sequence). The junction had 7 bases not matched to a gene; V was cut back by 5 bases and J by 5 bases. CDR3 length: 17 residues. The CDR3 sequence: CASSHRTSGGVDNEQFF. The DNA for the CDR3 is TGTGCCAGCAGCCACAGGACTAGCGGGGGGGTGGACAATGAGCAGTTCTTC.

CDR3 sequence (DNA): TGTGCCAGCAGCCCCCGTTGGAATCCAGATACGCAGTATTTT. The encoded protein is CASSPRWNPDTQYF. The chain couples TRBV7-8 to TRBJ2-3; no definite D call. Trimming removed 5 bases from V and 4 bases from J, with 13 bases in between. Germline CDR1 SGHVS, CDR2 FQNEAQ. This CDR3 comprises 14 residues.

The rearrangement uses TRBV5-1 and TRBJ1-1, with 9 bases lining up with TRBD1. This CDR3 comprises 12 residues. The trim removed 0 bases at V and 11 bases at J, leaving 2 bases unmatched. Germline V gives CDR1 SGHRS, CDR2 YFSETQ. CDR3 amino acids: CASSLEGTGAFF. The CDR3 DNA sequence: TGCGCCAGCAGCTTGGAGGGGACAGGGGCTTTCTTT. Complete variable domain (other parts from reference TRBV5-1 and TRBJ1-1): KAGVTQTPRYLIKTRGQQVTLSCSPISGHRSVSWYQQTPGQGLQFLFEYFSETQRNKGNFPGRFSGRQFSNSRSEMNVSTLELGDSALYLCASSLEGTGAFFGQGTRLTVV.

The CDR3 here is CASSSWEGEKLFF. In DNA form, the CDR3 reads TGCGCCAGCAGCTCTTGGGAGGGCGAAAAACTGTTTTTT. The rearrangement uses TRBV5-1 and TRBJ1-4; the D is unclear. V gave up 3 bases and J gave up 8 bases, with 11 bases separating them. Germline loops: CDR1 SGHRS, CDR2 YFSETQ. The CDR3 is 13 residues long.